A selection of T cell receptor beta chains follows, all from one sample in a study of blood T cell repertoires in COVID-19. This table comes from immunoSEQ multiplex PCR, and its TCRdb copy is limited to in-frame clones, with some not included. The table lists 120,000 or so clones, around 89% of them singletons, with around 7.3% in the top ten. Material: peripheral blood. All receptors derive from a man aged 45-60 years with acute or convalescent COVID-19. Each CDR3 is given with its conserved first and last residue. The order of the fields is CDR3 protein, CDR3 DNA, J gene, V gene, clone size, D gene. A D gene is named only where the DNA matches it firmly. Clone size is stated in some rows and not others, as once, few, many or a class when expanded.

CASSHQGFSDGYTF	TGTGCCAGCAGCCACCAGGGGTTCTCCGATGGCTACACCTTC	TRBJ1-2	TRBV7-2	NA	NA
CATSSWTGDQPQHF	TGTGCCACCAGCAGCTGGACAGGGGATCAGCCCCAGCATTTT	TRBJ1-5	TRBV15	few	TRBD1
CASSFSGGGTDTQYF	TGCGCCAGCAGCTTCAGCGGGGGCGGCACAGATACGCAGTATTTT	TRBJ2-3	TRBV5-1	NA	TRBD2
CASSLLAGGPDTQYF	TGTGCCAGCAGCCTTCTAGCGGGAGGGCCAGATACGCAGTATTTT	TRBJ2-3	TRBV14	NA	TRBD2
CASSQDTGGTEAFF	TGTGCCAGCAGCCAAGATACAGGGGGCACTGAAGCTTTCTTT	TRBJ1-1	TRBV3-1/TRBV3-2	NA	TRBD1
CASSQGPYNEQFF	TGTGCCAGCAGCCAGGGCCCTTACAATGAGCAGTTCTTC	TRBJ2-1	TRBV3-1/TRBV3-2	NA	NA
CASRERAWGGRNEQFF	TGTGCCAGCAGGGAAAGGGCTTGGGGGGGTAGGAATGAGCAGTTCTTC	TRBJ2-1	TRBV2	NA	TRBD2
CASSPTSGSYEQYF	TGTGCCAGCAGTCCTACTAGCGGGAGCTACGAGCAGTACTTC	TRBJ2-7	TRBV6-4	few	TRBD2
CASSPFGGSGAEAFF	TGTGCCAGCTCACCATTCGGGGGGTCCGGGGCTGAAGCTTTCTTT	TRBJ1-1	TRBV18	NA	NA
CASSPIRAGGYGYTF	TGTGCCAGCAGCCCAATCCGGGCAGGGGGCTATGGCTACACCTTC	TRBJ1-2	TRBV11-2	few	TRBD1
CASSLSAGNTEAFF	TGTGCCAGCAGTTTATCGGCGGGGAACACTGAAGCTTTCTTT	TRBJ1-1	TRBV27	NA	NA
CASSSPGGANYGYTF	TGTGCCAGCAGCTCTCCAGGGGGTGCTAACTATGGCTACACCTTC	TRBJ1-2	TRBV7-2	NA	TRBD1
CASSSTGYSTDTQYF	TGTGCCAGCAGTTCGACAGGGTACTCCACAGATACGCAGTATTTT	TRBJ2-3	TRBV6-2/TRBV6-3	NA	TRBD1
CASRVGGGGYTF	TGTGCCAGCAGGGTAGGGGGGGGTGGCTACACCTTC	TRBJ1-2	TRBV6-5	NA	NA
CASSPGTSNNEQFF	TGTGCCAGCAGCCCCGGGACTAGCAACAATGAGCAGTTCTTC	TRBJ2-1	TRBV9	NA	TRBD2
CASSEVGVTEAFF	TGTGCCAGTAGTGAGGTAGGAGTTACTGAAGCTTTCTTT	TRBJ1-1	TRBV19	NA	NA
CASSYSGLAGGEQYF	TGTGCCAGCAGTTACTCGGGACTAGCGGGAGGCGAGCAGTACTTC	TRBJ2-7	TRBV6-5	NA	TRBD2
CASSWTGGNTEAFF	TGTGCCAGCAGTTGGACAGGAGGGAACACTGAAGCTTTCTTT	TRBJ1-1	TRBV11-2	NA	TRBD1
CASSPKGGSGNTIYF	TGTGCCAGCAGTCCGAAAGGGGGCAGTGGAAACACCATATATTTT	TRBJ1-3	TRBV6-1	NA	TRBD1
CASSPLVSSISGNTIYF	TGTGCCAGCTCACCACTGGTTTCGAGCATATCTGGAAACACCATATATTTT	TRBJ1-3	TRBV18	NA	NA
CASSLTSGTETQYF	TGTGCCAGCAGCTTGACTAGCGGGACCGAGACCCAGTACTTC	TRBJ2-5	TRBV7-2	NA	TRBD2
CASSVGLADHYEQYF	TGTGCCAGCAGCGTGGGACTAGCGGACCACTACGAGCAGTACTTC	TRBJ2-7	TRBV9	NA	TRBD2
CASSLRAGGSGYEQYF	TGTGCCAGCAGCTTGCGAGCAGGGGGGAGTGGGTACGAGCAGTACTTC	TRBJ2-7	TRBV5-4	NA	NA
CASSKNHATGYSNQPQHF	TGTGCCAGCAGCAAGAATCACGCGACAGGATATAGCAATCAGCCCCAGCATTTT	TRBJ1-5	TRBV21-1	NA	NA
CSASDSGQETQYF	TGCAGTGCTAGTGATAGTGGCCAAGAGACCCAGTACTTC	TRBJ2-5	TRBV20-1	NA	NA
CATSDPGLAGVTDTQYF	TGTGCCACCAGTGACCCAGGACTAGCGGGGGTCACAGATACGCAGTATTTT	TRBJ2-3	TRBV24-1	once	TRBD2
CASSVQWTSGRLSNNEQFF	TGTGCCAGCAGCGTCCAGTGGACTAGCGGGAGATTGAGCAACAATGAGCAGTTCTTC	TRBJ2-1	TRBV5-6	NA	TRBD2
CASSLGSRGDTQYF	TGCGCCAGCAGCTTGGGGTCCCGGGGGGATACGCAGTATTTT	TRBJ2-3	TRBV5-1	NA	NA
CASSVTSVGFYEQYF	TGTGCCAGCAGCGTGACTAGCGTGGGGTTTTACGAGCAGTACTTC	TRBJ2-7	TRBV7-6	NA	TRBD2
CASGDRARNQPQHF	TGTGCCTCAGGGGACAGGGCCCGCAATCAGCCCCAGCATTTT	TRBJ1-5	TRBV10-3	NA	TRBD1
CASSQGRQGAYEQYF	TGCGCCAGCAGCCAAGGAAGACAGGGTGCCTACGAGCAGTACTTC	TRBJ2-7	TRBV4-3	NA	TRBD1
CASNLGTAGTEAFF	TGTGCCAGTAATTTGGGGACAGCTGGGACTGAAGCTTTCTTT	TRBJ1-1	TRBV19	NA	TRBD1
CACRDRASSGELFF	TGTGCCTGCCGGGACAGGGCTTCTTCCGGGGAGCTGTTTTTT	TRBJ2-2	TRBV25-1	NA	TRBD1
CASSSAGTSVTDTQYF	TGTGCCAGCAGTTCAGCCGGGACTAGCGTTACAGATACGCAGTATTTT	TRBJ2-3	TRBV6-5	NA	TRBD2
CASSTLAGKDREQYF	TGTGCCAGTAGTACCCTAGCGGGAAAGGATCGGGAGCAGTACTTC	TRBJ2-7	TRBV19	many	TRBD2
CAISEPGLGKYYEQYF	TGTGCCATCAGTGAACCGGGACTAGGGAAATACTACGAGCAGTACTTC	TRBJ2-7	TRBV10-3	NA	TRBD2
CASQRLRGGGTEAFF	TGTGCCAGTCAAAGGTTGCGGGGGGGCGGCACTGAAGCTTTCTTT	TRBJ1-1	TRBV19	once	NA
CASSSLRGEADTQYF	TGTGCCAGCAGTTCGTTGCGGGGGGAGGCAGATACGCAGTATTTT	TRBJ2-3	TRBV27	NA	TRBD2
CATSREAGWQETQYF	TGTGCCACCAGCAGAGAGGCAGGGTGGCAAGAGACCCAGTACTTC	TRBJ2-5	TRBV15	NA	NA
CSVEDGGRTRQFF	TGCAGCGTTGAAGATGGGGGCCGGACTCGGCAGTTCTTC	TRBJ2-1	TRBV29-1	NA	NA